Presented here are 4 T cell receptor beta chains from one specimen sequenced in a study of shared clonotypes between healthy human individuals. Produced via immunoSEQ multiplex PCR; TCRdb's table is partial and in-frame only. The data hold 2 million to 2.5 million clones, with roughly 95% observed a single time. Material for sequencing was naive CD4+ T cells sorted from blood. Subset defined: CD45RA+ positively selected. The receptors shown here come from a man younger than 35 in good health.

The V gene is TRBV6-1, the J gene TRBJ2-5, with TRBD1 as a possible D gene (6 bases). This CDR3 comprises 15 residues. V lost 5 bases and J lost 4, with 17 bases in between. CDR1 is MNHNS, CDR2 SASEGT, per germline. The CDR3 here is CASSRQAPGGETQYF. CDR3 sequence (DNA): TGTGCCAGCAGTAGACAGGCCCCTGGCGGAGAGACCCAGTACTTC.

The rearrangement uses TRBV2 and TRBJ2-4; 7 nucleotides match TRBD1. Germline V lookup: CDR1 SNHLY, CDR2 FYNNEI. Trimming cost V 5 bases and J 0 bases; bases outside gene matches: 7. This CDR3 spans 16 amino acids. This CDR3 reads CASSSPGQLAKNIQYF. CDR3 DNA sequence: TGTGCCAGCAGTTCCCCGGGACAGTTAGCCAAAAACATTCAGTACTTC.

V is TRBV9 and J is TRBJ2-3, with D possibly called TRBD1 or TRBD2 (5 bases each). Germline V lookup: CDR1 SGDLS, CDR2 YYNGEE. Deletions cut 2 bases from V and 2 bases from J, with 12 bases between. CDR3 size: 15 residues. The CDR3 coding sequence is TGTGCCAGCAGCGTCCGGGGCAGGGACACAGATACGCAGTATTTT. Protein sequence: CASSVRGRDTDTQYF.

In this sample, this clone turned up once. The chain couples TRBV27 to TRBJ2-7; D is possibly TRBD1 (6 bases). Trimming shortened V by 10 bases and J by 0 bases, and 19 bases separated the two germline ends. The CDR3 has 15 amino acids. Germline-derived CDR1 and CDR2 are MNHEY and SMNVEV (reference sequence). CDR3 nucleotide sequence: TGTGCCACCTTCCGAGGACAGCGGTTCTCCTACGAGCAGTACTTC. Translating gives CATFRGQRFSYEQYF.